This record looks at one TCR beta chain sequence and its context. TCRdb called the PCR reads again in MiXCR, with one record for every CDR3 protein. The table records about 17,000 distinct CDR3 sequences, around 46% of them present only once. These data belong to a study of tumor-infiltrating lymphocytes in oesophageal squamous cell carcinoma. This CDR3 comprises 13 residues. Trimming at V came to 7 bases and at J to 2 bases, leaving 4 bases not matched to a gene. The chain has TRBV12-3 or TRBV12-4 and TRBJ2-5; 7 bases map to TRBD1. Sequencing used normal esophageal tissue next to the tumor. The source is a female donor with esophageal squamous cell carcinoma. CDR3 protein: CASTIQGQETQYF. CDR3 sequence (DNA): TGTGCCAGCACCATACAGGGGCAAGAGACCCAGTACTTC.